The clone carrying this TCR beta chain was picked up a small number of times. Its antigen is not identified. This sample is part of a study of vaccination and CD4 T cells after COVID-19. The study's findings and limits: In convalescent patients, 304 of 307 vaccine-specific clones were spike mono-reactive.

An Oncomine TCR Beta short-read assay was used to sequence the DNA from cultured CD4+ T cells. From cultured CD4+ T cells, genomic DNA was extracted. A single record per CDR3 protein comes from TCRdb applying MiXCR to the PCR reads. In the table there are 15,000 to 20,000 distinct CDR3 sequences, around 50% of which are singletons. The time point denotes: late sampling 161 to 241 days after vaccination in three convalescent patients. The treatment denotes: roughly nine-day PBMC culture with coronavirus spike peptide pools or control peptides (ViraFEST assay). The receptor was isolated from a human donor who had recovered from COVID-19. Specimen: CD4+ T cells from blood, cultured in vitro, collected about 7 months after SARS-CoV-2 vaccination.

As DNA, the CDR3 is TGTGCCACCAGTGATGGTGAGGGGGGCGCACGAAATGAGCAGTTCTTC. The encoded protein is CATSDGEGGARNEQFF. This chain uses TRBV24-1 with TRBJ2-1; D may correspond to TRBD1 or TRBD2 (6 bases each). Looked up from germline, CDR1 is KGHDR and CDR2 is SFDVKD. V was trimmed by 3 bases and J by 7 bases, leaving 18 bases between them. The CDR3 covers 16 residues.